The next 9 T cell receptor beta chains were all read from a single sample in a study of cytomegalovirus exposure and HLA in healthy donors (dated by TCRdb to about 2017). The library was obtained by the immunoSEQ multiplex PCR assay. The multiplex PCR relied on a mix of 60 forward primers for TCR Vbeta segments and 13 reverse primers for TCR Jbeta segments. TCRdb limited this immuneACCESS table to in-frame rearrangements with V and J called. A share of clones is missing; checked studies link under half to unresolved V genes, and the rest is unexplained. This sample holds about 120,000 clones; about 76% were observed only once. About 30% of the sample goes to the ten largest clones. The sequenced material came from PBMCs. Receptors were obtained from a man in his 60s in good health and CMV-seropositive.

The rearrangement joins TRBV5-1 to TRBJ2-1, with 11 nucleotides matching TRBD2. This CDR3 region has 16 residues. The V gene's germline CDR1 is SGHRS and CDR2 YFSETQ. The junction had 3 bases not matched to a gene; V was cut back by 0 bases and J by 4 bases. The CDR3 DNA sequence: TGCGCCAGCAGCTTGGGGGCTAGCGGGGGGTACAATGAGCAGTTCTTC. Its protein is CASSLGASGGYNEQFF.

The chain uses TRBV5-1 and TRBJ1-1; D remains unclear. The V and J ends lost 6 bases and 1 base respectively, with 10 bases between them. This CDR3 spans 13 amino acids. The germline gives CDR1 SGHRS, CDR2 YFSETQ. The CDR3 is CASTSPGNTEAFF. CDR3 sequence (DNA): TGCGCCAGCACTTCGCCGGGGAACACTGAAGCTTTCTTT.

The CDR3 protein is CASSPSTSSYEQYF. The CDR3 DNA reads as TGTGCCAGTAGTCCGTCAACGAGCTCCTACGAGCAGTACTTC. V usage is TRBV19 and J usage is TRBJ2-5; D gene ambiguous. Matching the DNA end better, TRBJ2-7 makes the J call doubtful. There are 14 residues in the CDR3. Per germline, CDR1 LNHDA and CDR2 SQIVND (reference sequence).

This clone has ten or more counts. The V call is TRBV6-1, the J call TRBJ1-1; TRBD1 is a possible D gene (6 bases). V gave up 3 bases and J gave up 5 bases, with 13 bases separating them. The CDR3 has 14 amino acids. In germline, CDR1 is MNHNS, CDR2 SASEGT. CDR3 residues: CASSDLGGLTEAFF. The CDR3 DNA reads as TGTGCCAGCAGTGACCTAGGGGGATTGACTGAAGCTTTCTTT.

The CDR3 reads CASSYNLYTEAFF. Written as DNA, the CDR3 is TGTGCCAGCAGTTACAACCTATACACTGAAGCTTTCTTT. V is TRBV6-5 and J is TRBJ1-1; D unclear. V gave up 2 bases and J gave up 3 bases, with 7 bases separating them. CDR1 and CDR2 from the germline V gene are MNHEY and SVGAGI. The CDR3 runs to 13 residues.

This sequence joins TRBV7-2 and TRBJ2-5, with 11 nucleotides matching TRBD2. This CDR3 is built from 18 residues. Germline V lookup: CDR1 SGHTA, CDR2 FQGNSA. After removal of 5 bases from V and 2 bases from J, the junction contained 13 bases not matched to a gene. CDR3 loop: CASSERGPGLAEQETQYF. The CDR3, as DNA: TGTGCCAGCAGCGAACGGGGCCCGGGACTAGCGGAACAAGAGACCCAGTACTTC. Drawing the rest from reference TRBV7-2 and TRBJ2-5, the complete variable domain is GAGVSQSPSNKVTEKGKDVELRCDPISGHTALYWYRQSLGQGLEFLIYFQGNSAPDKSGLPSDRFSAERTGGSVSTLTIQRTQQEDSAVYLCASSERGPGLAEQETQYFGPGTRLLVL.

This chain connects TRBV18 to TRBJ2-7, with TRBD2 matching over 10 bases. V shed 3 bases and J 2 bases; nucleotides not matched to a gene: 4. The CDR3 extends over 15 amino acids. Germline V gene sequence: CDR1 KGHSH, CDR2 LQKENI. Here the CDR3 reads CASSPTSGPAYEQYF. The CDR3, as DNA: TGTGCCAGCTCACCGACTAGCGGGCCAGCCTACGAGCAGTACTTC.

The chain links TRBV6-1 to TRBJ2-7, with D unresolved. Germline CDR1 reads MNHNS; CDR2 reads SASEGT. V lost 1 base, J lost 2 bases, and 12 bases lay in between. This CDR3 is built from 15 residues. CDR3 protein: CASSEGSPSPYEQYF. The CDR3 DNA sequence: TGTGCCAGCAGTGAAGGCAGTCCCAGTCCCTACGAGCAGTACTTC.

This clone came up a few times. The rearrangement uses TRBV19 and TRBJ2-7; 9 bases agree with TRBD1. Per the germline V gene, CDR1 is LNHDA and CDR2 is SQIVND (reference sequence). V shed 6 bases, J shed 6 bases, and the junction held 3 bases outside the gene matches. The CDR3 has 12 residues. The CDR3 DNA is TGTGCCAGTAGGGGACAGGGAGGCGAGCAGTACTTC. It yields the protein CASRGQGGEQYF.